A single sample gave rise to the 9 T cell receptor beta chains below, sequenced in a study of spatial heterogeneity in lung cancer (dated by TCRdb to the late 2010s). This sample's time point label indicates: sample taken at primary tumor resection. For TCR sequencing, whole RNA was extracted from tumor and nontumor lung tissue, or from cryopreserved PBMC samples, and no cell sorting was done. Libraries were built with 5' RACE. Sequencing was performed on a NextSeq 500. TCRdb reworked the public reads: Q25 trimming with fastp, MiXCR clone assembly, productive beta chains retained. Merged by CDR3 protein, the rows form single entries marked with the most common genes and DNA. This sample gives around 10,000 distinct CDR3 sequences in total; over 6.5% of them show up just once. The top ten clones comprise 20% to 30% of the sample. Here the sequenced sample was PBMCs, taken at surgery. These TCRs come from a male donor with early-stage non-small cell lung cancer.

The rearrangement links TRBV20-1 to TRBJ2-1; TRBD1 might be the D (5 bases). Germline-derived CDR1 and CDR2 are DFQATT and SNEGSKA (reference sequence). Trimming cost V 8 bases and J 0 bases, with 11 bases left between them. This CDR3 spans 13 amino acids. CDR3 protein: CSLRASSYNEQFF. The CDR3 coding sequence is TGCAGTCTCAGGGCATCCTCCTACAATGAGCAGTTCTTC.

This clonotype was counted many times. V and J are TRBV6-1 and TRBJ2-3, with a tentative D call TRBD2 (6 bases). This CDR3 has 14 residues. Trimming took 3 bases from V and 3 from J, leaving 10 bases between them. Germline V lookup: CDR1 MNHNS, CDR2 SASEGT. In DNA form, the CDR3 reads TGTGCCAGCAGTGAGGGTGGGGGGACAGATACGCAGTATTTT. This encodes CASSEGGGTDTQYF.

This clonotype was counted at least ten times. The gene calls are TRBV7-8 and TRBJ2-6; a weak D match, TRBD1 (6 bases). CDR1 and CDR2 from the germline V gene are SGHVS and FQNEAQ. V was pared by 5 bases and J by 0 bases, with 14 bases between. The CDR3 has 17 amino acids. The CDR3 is CASSEQGPGSGANVLTF. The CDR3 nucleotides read TGTGCCAGCAGCGAACAGGGACCGGGCTCTGGGGCCAACGTCCTGACTTTC.

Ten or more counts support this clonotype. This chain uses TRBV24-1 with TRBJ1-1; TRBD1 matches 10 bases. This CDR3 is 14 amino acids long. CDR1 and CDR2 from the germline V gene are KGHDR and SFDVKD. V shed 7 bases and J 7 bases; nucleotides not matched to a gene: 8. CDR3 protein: CATRGTGTGDEAFF. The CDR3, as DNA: TGTGCCACCAGGGGAACCGGGACAGGGGATGAAGCTTTCTTT.

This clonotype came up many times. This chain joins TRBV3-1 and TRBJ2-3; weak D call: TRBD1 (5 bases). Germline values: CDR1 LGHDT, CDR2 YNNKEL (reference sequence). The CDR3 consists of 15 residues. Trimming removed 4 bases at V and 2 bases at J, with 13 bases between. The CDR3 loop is CASSPRQFLTDTQYF. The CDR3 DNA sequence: TGTGCCAGCAGCCCCCGACAGTTTCTCACAGATACGCAGTATTTT.

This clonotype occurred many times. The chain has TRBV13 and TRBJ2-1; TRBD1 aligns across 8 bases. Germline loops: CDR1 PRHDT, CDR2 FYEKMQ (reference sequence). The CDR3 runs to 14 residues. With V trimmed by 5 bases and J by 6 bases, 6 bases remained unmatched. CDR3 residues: CASSLGTGVNEQFF. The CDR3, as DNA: TGTGCCAGCAGCCTGGGGACAGGTGTCAATGAGCAGTTCTTC.

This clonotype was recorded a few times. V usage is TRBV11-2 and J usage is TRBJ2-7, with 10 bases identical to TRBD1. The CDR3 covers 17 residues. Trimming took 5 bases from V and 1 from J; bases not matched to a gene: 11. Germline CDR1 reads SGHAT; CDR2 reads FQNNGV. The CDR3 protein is CASSPSRRDRGSYEQYF. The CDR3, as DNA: TGTGCCAGCAGCCCCTCTAGGCGGGACAGGGGATCCTACGAGCAGTACTTC.

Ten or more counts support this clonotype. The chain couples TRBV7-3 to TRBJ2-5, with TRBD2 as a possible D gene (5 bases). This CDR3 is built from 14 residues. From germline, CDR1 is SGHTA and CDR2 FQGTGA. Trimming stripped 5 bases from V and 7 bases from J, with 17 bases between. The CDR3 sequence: CASSPTPAAGTQYF. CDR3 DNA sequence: TGTGCCAGCAGCCCCACCCCGGCTGCGGGGACCCAGTACTTC.

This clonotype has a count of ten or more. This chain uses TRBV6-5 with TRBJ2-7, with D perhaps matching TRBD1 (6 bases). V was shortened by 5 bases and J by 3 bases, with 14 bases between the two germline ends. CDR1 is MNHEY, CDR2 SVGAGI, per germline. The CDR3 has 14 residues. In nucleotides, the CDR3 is TGTGCCAGCAGTCCTAGGGACACCTACTACGAGCAGTACTTC. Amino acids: CASSPRDTYYEQYF.